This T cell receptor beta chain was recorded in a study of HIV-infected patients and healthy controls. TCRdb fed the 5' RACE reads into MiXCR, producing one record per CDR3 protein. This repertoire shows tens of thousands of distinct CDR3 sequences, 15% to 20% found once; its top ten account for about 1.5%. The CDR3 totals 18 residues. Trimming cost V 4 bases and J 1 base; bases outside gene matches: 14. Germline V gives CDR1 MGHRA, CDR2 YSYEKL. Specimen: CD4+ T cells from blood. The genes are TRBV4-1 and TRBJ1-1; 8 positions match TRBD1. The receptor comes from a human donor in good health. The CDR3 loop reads CASSPGGNTGGRNTEAFF. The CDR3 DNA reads TGCGCCAGCAGCCCTGGGGGAAATACAGGGGGAAGGAACACTGAAGCTTTCTTT.